The 8 T cell receptor beta chains in this list originate from one sample, sequenced in a study of cytomegalovirus exposure and HLA in healthy donors. The study ran its PCR with 60 Vbeta and 13 Jbeta primers. The protocol was immunoSEQ multiplex PCR, while the TCRdb copy is restricted to in-frame clones and leaves out a portion. The sample contains about 140,000 clones, 82% of which appear only once. Sequencing was carried out using PBMCs. The receptor source for this set is a woman aged 40 to 50 in good health and CMV-seronegative.

The genes are TRBV7-8 and TRBJ2-1; 11 bases fit TRBD2. This CDR3 has 16 amino acids. The germline CDR1 and CDR2 sequences are SGHVS and FQNEAQ. V trimming: 5 bases; J trimming: 6 bases; junction bases outside the gene matches: 9. The chain's CDR3 is CASSPKELAGANEQFF. In nucleotides, the CDR3 is TGTGCCAGCAGCCCCAAAGAACTAGCGGGAGCCAATGAGCAGTTCTTC.

This clone was seen just once. The V and J genes are TRBV6-4 and TRBJ2-3; a possible D gene is TRBD2 (6 bases). Germline CDR1 reads MRHNA; CDR2 reads SNTAGT. CDR3 length: 17 residues. The V end lost 0 bases, the J end lost 0 bases, and 13 bases lay between the germline ends. CDR3 bases: TGTGCCAGCAGTGACTCTTTCGGGAGCCGTAGCACAGATACGCAGTATTTT. Amino acid sequence: CASSDSFGSRSTDTQYF.

This sequence joins TRBV18 and TRBJ1-5; D remains unclear. Trimming removed 4 bases at V and 0 bases at J, with 7 bases between. CDR1 and CDR2 (germline): KGHSH, LQKENI. This CDR3 is built from 14 residues. The CDR3: CASSQEHSNQPQHF. The CDR3 bases are TGTGCCAGCTCACAAGAACATAGCAATCAGCCCCAGCATTTT.

This clone was seen a handful of times. This sequence joins TRBV10-2 and TRBJ2-2; D may be TRBD2 (6 bases). The V end lost 5 bases, the J end lost 6 bases, and 13 bases lay between the germline ends. Germline V gene lookup returns CDR1 WSHSY and CDR2 SAAADI. CDR3 length: 14 residues. The CDR3 region has the DNA TGCGCCAGCAGTCGTACGCGGGAAGCCGGGGAGCTGTTTTTT. As protein: CASSRTREAGELFF.

This clone has just a few counts. The CDR3 DNA is TGTGCCAGCAGCTTGAGGGGGGGTGAAGCTTTCTTT. Translation gives CASSLRGGEAFF. The chain combines TRBV5-4 with TRBJ1-1; D is possibly TRBD1 (6 bases). CDR3 length: 12 amino acids. Germline CDR1 reads SGHNT; CDR2 reads YYREEE (reference sequence). Trimming took 1 base from V and 7 from J, leaving 8 bases between them. The full variable domain, in which reference TRBV5-4 and TRBJ1-1 provide the parts outside the CDR3, is ETGVTQSPTHLIKTRGQQVTLRCSSQSGHNTVSWYQQALGQGPQFIFQYYREEENGRGNFPPRFSGLQFPNYSSELNVNALELDDSALYLCASSLRGGEAFFGQGTRLTVV.

The CDR3 DNA sequence: TGTGCCAGCAGGGAACCGGGACTAGCGGCCTCAACCCAGTACTTC. Translation: CASREPGLAASTQYF. This sequence joins TRBV7-2 and TRBJ2-5, with TRBD2 matching over 11 bases. The germline gives CDR1 SGHTA, CDR2 FQGNSA. The CDR3 loop spans 15 amino acids. After removal of 6 bases from V and 8 bases from J, the junction contained 11 bases not matched to a gene.

The chain links TRBV19 to TRBJ2-1; a possible D gene is TRBD1 (6 bases). CDR3 length: 15 residues. Germline lookup yields CDR1 LNHDA and CDR2 SQIVND (reference sequence). The V and J ends lost 5 bases and 4 bases respectively, with 15 bases between them. The CDR3 DNA reads as TGTGCCAGTAGTCCTGCCGGGACAACTTACAATGAGCAGTTCTTC. Protein: CASSPAGTTYNEQFF.

This chain uses TRBV5-6 with TRBJ1-2; tentative D call: TRBD1 (6 bases). The CDR3 has 14 residues. The V gene's germline CDR1 is SGHDT and CDR2 YYEEEE. V was clipped by 0 bases and J by 2 bases, with 8 bases between them. DNA of the CDR3: TGTGCCAGCAGCTTGGGAGGGGGAAACTATGGCTACACCTTC. This codes for CASSLGGGNYGYTF. The variable domain in full, completed from reference TRBV5-6 and TRBJ1-2, reads DAGVTQSPTHLIKTRGQQVTLRCSPKSGHDTVSWYQQALGQGPQFIFQYYEEEERQRGNFPDRFSGHQFPNYSSELNVNALLLGDSALYLCASSLGGGNYGYTFGSGTRLTVV.